The rows below give T cell receptor beta chains drawn from one sample of a study of blood T cell repertoires in COVID-19. Using immunoSEQ multiplex PCR, the repertoire was profiled, and TCRdb retains in-frame clones only, with some absent. The sample has approximately 280,000 clones, around nine tenths seen once; the top ten hold approximately 2.5%. Sequences were obtained from PBMCs or T cells enriched from blood (not recorded which). These TCRs come from a young woman who had recovered from COVID-19. Each CDR3 is given without its conserved first and last residue. Each record gives: V gene, CDR3 protein.

TRBV9	ASSVAYGDNQPQH
TRBV13	ASSPGTGVYEQY
TRBV11-3	ASREGGGEKLF
TRBV19	ASRKGPGLSGNTIY
TRBV14	ASSARRDSFDQF
TRBV12-3/TRBV12-4	ASSLGTSPLH
TRBV5-1	ASSLETAGNTEAF
TRBV4-1	ASSQTGGSNEKLF
TRBV18	ASSPDRDRIYGYT
TRBV19	ASSVGETGGSYEQY
TRBV27	ASKSDRDYEQY
TRBV7-8	ASSPLDRDGQPQH
TRBV9	ASSLRDSLNEKLF
TRBV5-8	ASSLEGLNTEAF
TRBV5-1	ASSLDASGSLSYNEQF
TRBV5-1	AAPAGQETQY
TRBV4-3	ASSPVTSGDRDEQF
TRBV19	ASSYSLNYEQY
TRBV13	ASSLGRGPNSPLH
TRBV12-3/TRBV12-4	ASRTGGLYEQY
TRBV5-1	ASSAVSWEGELF
TRBV4-1	ASSPTDRGFGQPQH
TRBV11-3	ASSLNQGAVTEAF
TRBV27	ASSLLAGTWEQF
TRBV30	AWALSLVNTEAF
TRBV3-1/TRBV3-2	ASSQVRADNGYT
TRBV5-8	ASSGLRGPTEAF
TRBV5-1	ASRSGTNYGYT
TRBV12-3/TRBV12-4	ASSLRENTEAF
TRBV12-3/TRBV12-4	ASSWGLEQY
TRBV12-3/TRBV12-4	ASREGSKLF
TRBV7-9	ASSPGQGKPYEQY
TRBV7-3	ASSPGTSGSPRAYNEQF
TRBV29-1	SVGSADTQY